Listed below are T cell receptor beta chains from one sample, sequenced in a study of cytomegalovirus exposure and HLA in healthy donors. Sequenced by immunoSEQ multiplex PCR; TCRdb stores in-frame clones only, minus some. The sample records about 140,000 clones, 75% to 80% being singletons. The sequenced sample was PBMCs. These receptors were taken from a woman in her twenties or thirties in good health and CMV-seronegative. Each CDR3 is given with its conserved first and last residue. Some rows have no size entry. The others give once, few or many, or a class for an expanded clone.

v_call | clone_size | cdr3_length | cdr3_aa
TRBV19 | once | 18 | CASSMTSGGPAFYNEQFF
TRBV10-2 | NA | 13 | CASRRGNDWEQFF
TRBV6-4 | once | 13 | CASSMRPEEKLFF
TRBV27 | NA | 14 | CASRYRGAGDGYTF
TRBV9 | NA | 13 | CASSVGEHYEQYF
TRBV6-6 | NA | 16 | CASSYATGGDYTEAFF
TRBV5-1 | NA | 17 | CASSLLSWAGENSPLHF
TRBV2 | NA | 14 | CASSQPDRGTEAFF
TRBV5-6 | NA | 14 | CASSLGRGRTEAFF
TRBV2 | NA | 14 | CASGLAAVKNIQYF
TRBV4-3 | NA | 14 | CASSQADRGYGYTF
TRBV4-3 | once | 18 | CASSQDLNGGTGGEKLFF
TRBV27 | NA | 13 | CASSLLPGTEQFF
TRBV20-1 | NA | 11 | CSATPGYEQYF
TRBV18 | few | 13 | CASSPIPASEAFF
TRBV13 | NA | 14 | CASSSPAAPYGYTF
TRBV7-9 | NA | 14 | CASSLRTGDDEQFF
TRBV9 | NA | 16 | CASSPPGNANTGELFF